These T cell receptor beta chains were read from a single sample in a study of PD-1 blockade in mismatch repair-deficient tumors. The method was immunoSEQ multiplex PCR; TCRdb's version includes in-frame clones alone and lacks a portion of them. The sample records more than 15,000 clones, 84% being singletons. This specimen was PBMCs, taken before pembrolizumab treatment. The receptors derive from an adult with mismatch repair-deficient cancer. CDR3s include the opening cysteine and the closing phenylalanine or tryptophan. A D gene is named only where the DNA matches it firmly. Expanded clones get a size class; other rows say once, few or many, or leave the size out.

CDR3aa: CASSLSSSINEQFF; CDR3nt: TGTGCTAGCAGCTTATCTTCTAGCATCAATGAGCAGTTCTTC; j_gene: TRBJ2-1; v_gene: TRBV7-7; d_gene: -; abundance: -
CDR3aa: CASSGSNEKLFF; CDR3nt: TGTGCCAGCAGCGGATCTAATGAAAAACTGTTTTTT; j_gene: TRBJ1-4; v_gene: TRBV9; d_gene: -; abundance: -
CDR3aa: CSVKPKGNTGELFF; CDR3nt: TGCAGCGTCAAACCAAAGGGTAACACCGGGGAGCTGTTTTTT; j_gene: TRBJ2-2; v_gene: TRBV29-1; d_gene: -; abundance: -
CDR3aa: CASSPTGAGNTIYF; CDR3nt: TGTGCCAGCAGCCCAACAGGGGCTGGAAACACCATATATTTT; j_gene: TRBJ1-3; v_gene: TRBV7-2; d_gene: TRBD1; abundance: -
CDR3aa: CSVDGADQYQETQYF; CDR3nt: TGCAGCGTTGATGGGGCAGACCAGTACCAAGAGACCCAGTACTTC; j_gene: TRBJ2-5; v_gene: TRBV29-1; d_gene: -; abundance: -
CDR3aa: CASSRTMDVGIYGYTF; CDR3nt: TGTGCCAGCAGCCGCACCATGGACGTAGGGATCTATGGCTACACCTTC; j_gene: TRBJ1-2; v_gene: TRBV7-9; d_gene: -; abundance: -
CDR3aa: CASSLLRGNSYEQYF; CDR3nt: TGCGCCAGCAGCTTACTCAGGGGGAACTCCTACGAGCAGTACTTC; j_gene: TRBJ2-7; v_gene: TRBV5-1; d_gene: TRBD1; abundance: -
CDR3aa: CSARGVEKLFF; CDR3nt: TGCAGTGCTAGGGGGGTTGAAAAACTGTTTTTT; j_gene: TRBJ1-4; v_gene: TRBV20-1; d_gene: -; abundance: -
CDR3aa: CASSQDGTSGYNEQFF; CDR3nt: TGTGCCAGCAGCCAAGATGGGACTAGCGGCTACAATGAGCAGTTCTTC; j_gene: TRBJ2-1; v_gene: TRBV4-2; d_gene: TRBD2; abundance: -
CDR3aa: CASSPSATDTQYF; CDR3nt: TGTGCCAGCAGCCCATCAGCCACAGATACGCAGTATTTT; j_gene: TRBJ2-3; v_gene: TRBV6-1; d_gene: -; abundance: -
CDR3aa: CASSSNQETQYF; CDR3nt: TGTGCCAGCAGCTCAAACCAAGAGACCCAGTACTTC; j_gene: TRBJ2-5; v_gene: TRBV11-2; d_gene: -; abundance: -
CDR3aa: CASSLAAGRERNIQYF; CDR3nt: TGTGCCAGCAGCTTAGCGGCAGGGAGGGAAAGAAACATTCAGTACTTC; j_gene: TRBJ2-4; v_gene: TRBV11-1; d_gene: TRBD2; abundance: -
CDR3aa: CTSSSISPGYSNQPQHF; CDR3nt: TGCACCAGCAGCTCTATATCCCCGGGGTATAGCAATCAGCCCCAGCATTTT; j_gene: TRBJ1-5; v_gene: TRBV1; d_gene: -; abundance: -
CDR3aa: CACDSSGANVLTF; CDR3nt: TGTGCCTGTGACAGCTCTGGGGCCAACGTCCTGACTTTC; j_gene: TRBJ2-6; v_gene: TRBV30; d_gene: -; abundance: once
CDR3aa: CASSLGRPNTQYF; CDR3nt: TGTGCCAGCAGCTTGGGGCGGCCTAATACGCAGTATTTT; j_gene: TRBJ2-3; v_gene: TRBV5-6; d_gene: -; abundance: -
CDR3aa: CASSLGLAGADEQFF; CDR3nt: TGCGCCAGCAGCTTGGGACTAGCGGGGGCCGATGAGCAGTTCTTC; j_gene: TRBJ2-1; v_gene: TRBV5-1; d_gene: TRBD2; abundance: -
CDR3aa: CASSARLAFGEQFF; CDR3nt: TGTGCCAGCAGTGCCAGACTAGCTTTCGGTGAGCAGTTCTTC; j_gene: TRBJ2-1; v_gene: TRBV6-4; d_gene: TRBD2; abundance: -
CDR3aa: CASTGPVAGELFF; CDR3nt: TGTGCCAGCACTGGCCCCGTGGCTGGGGAGCTGTTTTTT; j_gene: TRBJ2-2; v_gene: TRBV11-2; d_gene: -; abundance: -
CDR3aa: CASSDSSHNEQFF; CDR3nt: TGTGCCAGCAGTGACTCTTCGCACAATGAGCAGTTCTTC; j_gene: TRBJ2-1; v_gene: TRBV6-4; d_gene: -; abundance: -
CDR3aa: CASSLTGRPNQPQHF; CDR3nt: TGCGCCAGCAGCTTGACCGGGAGGCCTAATCAGCCCCAGCATTTT; j_gene: TRBJ1-5; v_gene: TRBV5-1; d_gene: -; abundance: -
CDR3aa: CASSIPGTEKQFF; CDR3nt: TGTGCCAGTAGTATCCCAGGGACAGAAAAGCAGTTCTTC; j_gene: TRBJ2-1; v_gene: TRBV19; d_gene: TRBD1; abundance: -
CDR3aa: CASRRTYTGELFF; CDR3nt: TGTGCCAGCAGAAGGACTTACACCGGGGAGCTGTTTTTT; j_gene: TRBJ2-2; v_gene: TRBV14; d_gene: -; abundance: -
CDR3aa: CASSFDRTEAFF; CDR3nt: TGCGCCAGCAGCTTCGACAGGACTGAAGCTTTCTTT; j_gene: TRBJ1-1; v_gene: TRBV5-1; d_gene: -; abundance: -
CDR3aa: CASSLSQTTYNEQFF; CDR3nt: TGTGCCAGCAGTTTATCCCAGACAACCTACAATGAGCAGTTCTTC; j_gene: TRBJ2-1; v_gene: TRBV27; d_gene: -; abundance: large
CDR3aa: CASTVGDPKGKLFF; CDR3nt: TGTGCCAGTACCGTAGGGGACCCCAAGGGGAAACTGTTTTTT; j_gene: TRBJ1-4; v_gene: TRBV19; d_gene: -; abundance: -
CDR3aa: CASSLEGRGSNTEAFF; CDR3nt: TGTGCCAGCAGCTTGGAAGGGCGGGGATCGAACACTGAAGCTTTCTTT; j_gene: TRBJ1-1; v_gene: TRBV5-6; d_gene: -; abundance: -
CDR3aa: CASSPKGLSTDTQYF; CDR3nt: TGTGCCAGCAGCCCAAAGGGACTCAGCACAGATACGCAGTATTTT; j_gene: TRBJ2-3; v_gene: TRBV27; d_gene: -; abundance: once
CDR3aa: CASSYGGSQETQYF; CDR3nt: TGTGCCAGCAGTTACGGCGGGAGTCAAGAGACCCAGTACTTC; j_gene: TRBJ2-5; v_gene: TRBV6-5; d_gene: TRBD2; abundance: -
CDR3aa: CASSESLRGEQFF; CDR3nt: TGCGCCAGCAGTGAGTCGCTGCGCGGTGAGCAGTTCTTC; j_gene: TRBJ2-1; v_gene: TRBV10-1; d_gene: -; abundance: -
CDR3aa: CASSTGLAGFRYNEQFF; CDR3nt: TGCGCCAGCAGCACGGGACTAGCGGGTTTCCGCTACAATGAGCAGTTCTTC; j_gene: TRBJ2-1; v_gene: TRBV5-1; d_gene: TRBD2; abundance: medium-sized
CDR3aa: CASSGLAGVQETQYF; CDR3nt: TGTGCCAGCAGCGGATTAGCGGGAGTGCAAGAGACCCAGTACTTC; j_gene: TRBJ2-5; v_gene: TRBV28; d_gene: TRBD2; abundance: -
CDR3aa: CASSRGANTEAFF; CDR3nt: TGTGCCAGTAGTAGGGGGGCGAACACTGAAGCTTTCTTT; j_gene: TRBJ1-1; v_gene: TRBV19; d_gene: -; abundance: -
CDR3aa: CASSLMGVAGDGEQFF; CDR3nt: TGCGCCAGCAGCCTAATGGGGGTAGCGGGAGATGGTGAGCAGTTCTTC; j_gene: TRBJ2-1; v_gene: TRBV5-1; d_gene: TRBD2; abundance: -
CDR3aa: CASSSHGTGDTEAFF; CDR3nt: TGTGCCAGCAGTTCGCATGGGACAGGAGACACTGAAGCTTTCTTT; j_gene: TRBJ1-1; v_gene: TRBV27; d_gene: TRBD1; abundance: -
CDR3aa: CASSSGDGRRLTYGYTF; CDR3nt: TGTGCCAGCAGTTCAGGGGACGGAAGGCGCCTAACCTATGGCTACACCTTC; j_gene: TRBJ1-2; v_gene: TRBV13; d_gene: -; abundance: -
CDR3aa: CASRLGSFYEQYF; CDR3nt: TGTGCAAGTCGCCTAGGGTCTTTCTACGAGCAGTACTTC; j_gene: TRBJ2-7; v_gene: TRBV12-2; d_gene: -; abundance: -
CDR3aa: CASSQDLWDRHMNTEAFF; CDR3nt: TGCGCCAGCAGCCAAGATTTATGGGACAGACACATGAACACTGAAGCTTTCTTT; j_gene: TRBJ1-1; v_gene: TRBV4-3; d_gene: TRBD1; abundance: -
CDR3aa: CASSQEAAGVGTQYF; CDR3nt: TGCGCCAGCAGCCAAGAGGCAGCGGGAGTGGGTACGCAGTATTTT; j_gene: TRBJ2-3; v_gene: TRBV4-3; d_gene: TRBD2; abundance: -
CDR3aa: CASSLGAAGSALGGETQYF; CDR3nt: TGTGCCAGCAGCTTAGGAGCGGCTGGGAGCGCCCTCGGGGGGGAGACCCAGTACTTC; j_gene: TRBJ2-5; v_gene: TRBV11-2; d_gene: TRBD2; abundance: -
CDR3aa: CASSFHTGAGADTQYF; CDR3nt: TGTGCCAGCAGCTTTCACACGGGAGCTGGGGCAGATACGCAGTATTTT; j_gene: TRBJ2-3; v_gene: TRBV11-2; d_gene: -; abundance: -